This T cell receptor beta chain emerged from a study of human T cells and chemical hapten exposure. Study overall: Across samples, TCR yields varied, mostly owing to small differences in pooled library volumes.

A single record per CDR3 protein comes from TCRdb applying MiXCR to the RACE reads. This sample has tens of thousands of distinct CDR3 sequences, with about a tenth found just once. CDR3 length equals 17 residues. The germline V gene has CDR1 KGHSH and CDR2 LQKENI. V lost 0 bases to trimming and J lost 0 bases, with 9 bases between them. This clonotype was seen ten or more times. Time point described: patch test 3, about 24 weeks after DPC sensitization. The treatment is: therapeutic diphenylcyclopropenone sensitization with weekly scalp DPC. The receptor comes from a woman in her forties or fifties with alopecia areata. Some clones in this sample may be carry-over from other donors' samples. The chain carries TRBV18 and TRBJ1-6; D remains ambiguous. Source: whole blood, taken in connection with sensitization to the hapten diphenylcyclopropenone (DPC). The CDR3 region has the DNA TGTGCCAGCTCACCACCGCCACGGGGCTCCTATAATTCACCCCTCCACTTT. Encoded protein: CASSPPPRGSYNSPLHF.